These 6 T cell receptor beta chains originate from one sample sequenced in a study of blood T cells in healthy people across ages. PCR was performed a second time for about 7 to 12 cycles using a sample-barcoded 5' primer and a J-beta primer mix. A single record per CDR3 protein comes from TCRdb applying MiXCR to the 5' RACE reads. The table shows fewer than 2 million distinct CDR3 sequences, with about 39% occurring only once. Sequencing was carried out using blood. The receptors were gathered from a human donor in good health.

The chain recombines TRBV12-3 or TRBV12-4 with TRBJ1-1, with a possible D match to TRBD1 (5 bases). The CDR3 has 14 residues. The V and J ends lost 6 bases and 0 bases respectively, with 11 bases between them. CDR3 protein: CASRNWGLNTEAFF. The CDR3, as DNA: TGTGCCAGCAGAAACTGGGGCCTGAACACTGAAGCTTTCTTT.

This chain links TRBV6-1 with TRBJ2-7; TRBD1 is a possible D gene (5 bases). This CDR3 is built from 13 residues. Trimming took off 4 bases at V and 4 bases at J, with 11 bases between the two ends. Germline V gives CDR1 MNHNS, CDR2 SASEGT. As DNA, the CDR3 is TGTGCCAGCAGTGGTAGGACAAGGTACGAGCAGTACTTC. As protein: CASSGRTRYEQYF.

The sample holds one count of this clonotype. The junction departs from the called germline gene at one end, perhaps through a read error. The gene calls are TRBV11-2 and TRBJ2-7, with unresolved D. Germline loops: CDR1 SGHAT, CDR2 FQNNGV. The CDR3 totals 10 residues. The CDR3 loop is CAGSSCEQYF. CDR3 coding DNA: TGTGCCGGCAGCTCCTGCGAGCAGTACTTC.

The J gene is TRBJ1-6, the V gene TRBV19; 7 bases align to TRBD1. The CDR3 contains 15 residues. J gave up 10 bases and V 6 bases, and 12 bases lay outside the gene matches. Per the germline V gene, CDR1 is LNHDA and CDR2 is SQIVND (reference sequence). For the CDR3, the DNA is TGTGCCAGTAGCAATCCCGGGACAGTCGGCTCACCCCTCCACTTT. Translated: CASSNPGTVGSPLHF.

In nucleotides, the CDR3 is TGCAGTGCCCGTTTCCCAGTCACTAATGAAAAACTGTTTTTT. Translated, it gives CSARFPVTNEKLFF. V usage is TRBV20-1 and J usage is TRBJ1-4; D is unclear. V dropped 6 bases and J dropped 2 bases, with 13 bases sitting between them. The CDR3 contains 14 residues. CDR1 is DFQATT and CDR2 is SNEGSKA in the germline V gene (reference sequence).

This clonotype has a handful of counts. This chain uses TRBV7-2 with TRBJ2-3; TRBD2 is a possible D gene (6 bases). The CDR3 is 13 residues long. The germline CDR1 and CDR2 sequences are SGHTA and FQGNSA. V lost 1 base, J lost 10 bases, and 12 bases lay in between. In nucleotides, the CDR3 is TGTGCCAGCAGCTTAGTCTCCTGGGGGGCGCAGTATTTT. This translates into CASSLVSWGAQYF. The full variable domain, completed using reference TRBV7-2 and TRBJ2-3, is GAGVSQSPSNKVTEKGKDVELRCDPISGHTALYWYRQSLGQGLEFLIYFQGNSAPDKSGLPSDRFSAERTGGSVSTLTIQRTQQEDSAVYLCASSLVSWGAQYFGPGTRLTVL.